A selection of T cell receptor beta chains follows, all from one sample in a study of T cells in Graves' hyperthyroidism and ophthalmopathy. Each CDR3 protein is one row after TCRdb ran MiXCR on the multiplex PCR reads. The sample carries hundreds of thousands of distinct CDR3 sequences, 20% to 25% recorded once. Sequenced input: blood. Receptors were obtained from a woman in her 70s with Graves' ophthalmopathy. Both conserved end residues are part of each CDR3. A D gene is named only where the DNA matches it firmly. Expanded clones get a size class; other rows say once, few or many, or leave the size out.

CDR3	DNA	V	size	J	D
CASSSAKASLYEQYF	TGTGCCAGCAGTTCTGCAAAGGCTAGCCTTTACGAGCAGTACTTC	TRBV28	many	TRBJ2-7	NA
CASSVRPNLNSCEQYF	TGTGCCAGCTCCGTTAGACCAAATTTAAACTCCTGCGAGCAGTACTTC	TRBV18	NA	TRBJ2-7	NA
CASRGTGHQPQHF	TGTGCCAGCAGGGGGACAGGGCACCAGCCCCAGCATTTT	TRBV12-3/TRBV12-4	many	TRBJ1-5	TRBD1
CASPSPSTGELFF	TGTGCCAGCCCTAGTCCTTCCACCGGGGAGCTGTTTTTT	TRBV28	NA	TRBJ2-2	NA
CSARDLQTTGPQHF	TGCAGTGCTAGAGATCTACAGACTACGGGGCCCCAGCATTTT	TRBV20-1	NA	TRBJ1-5	NA
CASRRTGQNSPLHF	TGTGCCAGCAGGAGGACAGGGCAAAATTCACCCCTCCACTTT	TRBV6-1	NA	TRBJ1-6	TRBD1
CASREWAHEQYF	TGTGCCAGTCGGGAATGGGCTCACGAGCAGTACTTC	TRBV12-3/TRBV12-4	many	TRBJ2-7	NA
CASRTPAGEKLFF	TGTGCCAGCAGGACGCCCGCGGGAGAAAAACTGTTTTTT	TRBV28	few	TRBJ1-4	NA
CASSLDLINYGYTF	TGTGCCAGCAGCTTGGATCTAATAAACTATGGCTACACCTTC	TRBV7-2	NA	TRBJ1-2	NA
CATSPRDRVWETQYF	TGTGCCACCAGTCCCCGGGACAGGGTATGGGAGACCCAGTACTTC	TRBV15	many	TRBJ2-5	TRBD1
CAIIAGGNTEAFF	TGTGCCATCATTGCCGGTGGGAACACTGAAGCTTTCTTT	TRBV10-3	NA	TRBJ1-1	NA
CATRPSGTDTQYF	TGTGCCACCCGTCCCAGCGGGACAGATACGCAGTATTTT	TRBV24-1	NA	TRBJ2-3	NA
CASSQGLAGGFNEQFF	TGTGCCAGCAGCCAAGGGCTGGCGGGAGGATTCAATGAGCAGTTCTTC	TRBV3-1	many	TRBJ2-1	TRBD2
CASSWTGWNQPQHF	TGTGCCAGCAGTTGGACAGGGTGGAATCAGCCCCAGCATTTT	TRBV28	NA	TRBJ1-5	TRBD1
CAISTLRAGDAEQYF	TGTGCCATCAGTACCCTGCGAGCGGGAGATGCCGAGCAGTACTTC	TRBV10-3	NA	TRBJ2-7	TRBD2
CSALDLGTTNTEAFF	TGCAGTGCGTTAGACCTTGGCACGACGAACACTGAAGCTTTCTTT	TRBV20-1	NA	TRBJ1-1	NA
CAISEDGSSYEQYF	TGTGCCATCAGTGAGGACGGGAGCTCCTACGAGCAGTACTTC	TRBV10-3	few	TRBJ2-7	NA
CASSRTSGSGMYNEQFF	TGTGCCAGTAGTAGAACTAGCGGGAGTGGCATGTACAATGAGCAGTTCTTC	TRBV19	few	TRBJ2-1	TRBD2
CSAGGSGRNEQFF	TGCAGTGCTGGGGGTAGCGGGAGAAATGAGCAGTTCTTC	TRBV20-1	few	TRBJ2-1	TRBD2
CASSLVVGSETQYF	TGTGCCAGCAGCTTAGTAGTAGGATCGGAGACCCAGTACTTC	TRBV7-2	few	TRBJ2-5	NA
CASSSGPRTDTQYF	TGTGCCAGCAGTTCGGGGCCTCGCACAGATACGCAGTATTTT	TRBV12-3/TRBV12-4	many	TRBJ2-3	NA
CASSRLGRSTGELFF	TGTGCCAGCAGCCGTCTAGGTAGGAGCACCGGGGAGCTGTTTTTT	TRBV3-1	few	TRBJ2-2	NA
CASSQEQGTGNRGSYNSPLHF	TGTGCCAGCAGCCAAGAGCAAGGGACGGGGAATAGGGGCTCCTATAATTCACCCCTCCACTTT	TRBV4-2	NA	TRBJ1-6	NA
CSAEGEGGTDTQYF	TGCAGTGCTGAGGGGGAGGGAGGGACAGATACGCAGTATTTT	TRBV20-1	many	TRBJ2-3	NA
CASSDRGYDNSPLHF	TGTGCCAGCAGTGATCGGGGATACGATAATTCACCCCTCCACTTT	TRBV2	NA	TRBJ1-6	NA